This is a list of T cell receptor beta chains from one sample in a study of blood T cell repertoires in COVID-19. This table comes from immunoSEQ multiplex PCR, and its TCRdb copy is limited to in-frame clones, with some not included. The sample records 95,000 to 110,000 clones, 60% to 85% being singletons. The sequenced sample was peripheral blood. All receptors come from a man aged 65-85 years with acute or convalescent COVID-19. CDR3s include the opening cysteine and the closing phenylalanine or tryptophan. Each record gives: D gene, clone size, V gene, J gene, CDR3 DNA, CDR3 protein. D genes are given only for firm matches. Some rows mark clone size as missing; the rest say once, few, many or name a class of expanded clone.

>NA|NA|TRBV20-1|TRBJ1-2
TGCAGTGCCAAACAGGGCCTAGGCTACACCTTC
CSAKQGLGYTF
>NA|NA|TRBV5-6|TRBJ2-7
TGTGCCAGCAGCTTGGTAGGGGACGAGCAGTACTTC
CASSLVGDEQYF
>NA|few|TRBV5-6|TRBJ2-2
TGTGCCAGCAGCTTGGTACAGGGTAACACCGGGGAGCTGTTTTTT
CASSLVQGNTGELFF
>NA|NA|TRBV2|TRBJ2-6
TGTGCCAGTTCGGGGGACAGCAGCTCTGGGGCCAACGTCCTGACTTTC
CASSGDSSSGANVLTF
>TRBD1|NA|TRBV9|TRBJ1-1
TGTGCCAGCAGCGCATACGGCGGGACAGGGGTTACTGAAGCTTTCTTT
CASSAYGGTGVTEAFF
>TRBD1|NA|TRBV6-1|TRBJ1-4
TGTGCCAGCAGTGAAGAGGGACAGAGAAATGAAAAACTGTTTTTT
CASSEEGQRNEKLFF
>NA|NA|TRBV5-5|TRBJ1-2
TGTGCCAGCAGGCCACCGGGGGTCCGAGGACATGGCTACACCTTC
CASRPPGVRGHGYTF
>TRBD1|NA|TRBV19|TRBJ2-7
TGTGCCAGTAGTATAGTCCTCTTAGGACAGGGGATAACCTACGAGCAGTACTTC
CASSIVLLGQGITYEQYF
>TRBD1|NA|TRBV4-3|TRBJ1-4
TGCGCCAGCAGCCAAGGACAGGGAAATGAAAAACTGTTTTTT
CASSQGQGNEKLFF
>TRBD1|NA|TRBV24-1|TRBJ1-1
TGTGCCACCGGAGGACAGGGGGCGAGGAACACTGAAGCTTTCTTT
CATGGQGARNTEAFF
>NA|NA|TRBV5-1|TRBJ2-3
TGCGCCAGCAGCTTTTCGGGACACCTCACAGATACGCAGTATTTT
CASSFSGHLTDTQYF
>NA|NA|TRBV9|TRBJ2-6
TGTGCCAGCAGCGTAGCGAGACAGGAGATCTCTGGGGCCAACGTCCTGACTTTC
CASSVARQEISGANVLTF
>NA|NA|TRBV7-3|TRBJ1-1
TGTGCCAGCAGCTTAATGAGGGACTTGAACACTGAAGCTTTCTTT
CASSLMRDLNTEAFF
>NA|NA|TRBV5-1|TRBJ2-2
TGCGCCAGCAGCTTGAGGGAGCAAAACACCGGGGAGCTGTTTTTT
CASSLREQNTGELFF
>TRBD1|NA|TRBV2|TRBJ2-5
TGTGCCAGCAGGGGGACAGCTCAAGAGACCCAGTACTTC
CASRGTAQETQYF
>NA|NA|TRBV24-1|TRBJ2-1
TGTGCCACCAGTGATAGCAGAGAGGGGTTCGGGAGGCAGTTCTTC
CATSDSREGFGRQFF
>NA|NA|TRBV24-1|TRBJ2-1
TGTGCCACCAGTGATGAGCGAAGCAATGAGCAGTTCTTC
CATSDERSNEQFF
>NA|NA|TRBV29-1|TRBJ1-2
TGCAGCGTTGTACCTGAGCCGGGGTATGGCTACACCTTC
CSVVPEPGYGYTF
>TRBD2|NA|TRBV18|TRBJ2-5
TGTGCCAGCTCACCACCGACTAGCGGGGGGGTGAGCGGAGAGACCCAGTACTTC
CASSPPTSGGVSGETQYF
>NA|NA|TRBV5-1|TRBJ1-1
TGCGCCAGCAGCTTGGAGACAGTTCTGAACACTGAAGCTTTCTTT
CASSLETVLNTEAFF
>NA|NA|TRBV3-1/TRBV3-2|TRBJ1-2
TGTGCCAGCAGCCAAGGGGCAGGGATGACCTATGGCTACACCTTC
CASSQGAGMTYGYTF
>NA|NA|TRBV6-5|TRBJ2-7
TGTGCCAGCAAACGCGGCATCAGCTCCTACGAGCAGTACTTC
CASKRGISSYEQYF
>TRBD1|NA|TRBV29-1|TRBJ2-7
TGCAGCGTTGGGGCCCTGCCGGGACAGGGCTACGAGCAGTACTTC
CSVGALPGQGYEQYF
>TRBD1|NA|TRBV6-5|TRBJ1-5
TGTGCCAGCATAGGAGGCAGGGGGTCGAATCAGCCCCAGCATTTT
CASIGGRGSNQPQHF
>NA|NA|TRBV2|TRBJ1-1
TGTGCCAGCAGTGAAGCGCTTCCCGGGAATGAAGCTTTCTTT
CASSEALPGNEAFF
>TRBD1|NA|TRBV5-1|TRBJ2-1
TGCGCCAGCAGCTACCGGGACAGGCATCTCAATGAGCAGTTCTTC
CASSYRDRHLNEQFF
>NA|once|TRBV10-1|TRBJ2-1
TGCGCCAGCAGTGACCCAAAAAATGAGCAGTTCTTC
CASSDPKNEQFF
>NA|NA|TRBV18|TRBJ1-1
TGTGCCAGCTCACCAGATCTGAGGGAACCATTATTT
CASSPDLREPLF
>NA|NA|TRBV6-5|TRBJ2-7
TGTGCCAGCAGGGGCCCCTCAGGGTCCGAGCAGTACTTC
CASRGPSGSEQYF
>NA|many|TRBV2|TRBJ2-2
TGTGCCAGCAGTCGGGAAAAGCTTCACACCGGGGAGCTGTTTTTT
CASSREKLHTGELFF
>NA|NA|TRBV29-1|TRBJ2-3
TGCAGCGTTGAAGAAGGCGGAGCCACAGATACGCAGTATTTT
CSVEEGGATDTQYF
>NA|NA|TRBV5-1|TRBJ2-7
TGCGCCAGCAGCTTGTTGGGGGGAACCTACGAGCAGTACTTC
CASSLLGGTYEQYF
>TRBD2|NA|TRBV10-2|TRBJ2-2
TGCGCCAGCAGTGGAGGGAGCGGGGGGGCCATAGACGGGGAGCTGTTTTTT
CASSGGSGGAIDGELFF
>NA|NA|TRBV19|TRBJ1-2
TGTGCCAGTACCCTCGCAGGGAACTATGGCTACACCTTC
CASTLAGNYGYTF
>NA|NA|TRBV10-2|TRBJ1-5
TGCGCCAGCAGTGAAAGGAGACGGAGCAATCAGCCCCAGCATTTT
CASSERRRSNQPQHF
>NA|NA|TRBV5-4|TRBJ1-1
TGTGCCAGCAGCTTTGGCGACGGAGGAATGAACACTGAAGCTTTCTTT
CASSFGDGGMNTEAFF
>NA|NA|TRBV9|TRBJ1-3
TGTGCCAGCAGCGTTTTGGCCTCTGGAAACACCATATATTTT
CASSVLASGNTIYF
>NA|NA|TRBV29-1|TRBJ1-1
TGCAGCGGGTCGGTGAACACTGAAGCTTTCTTT
CSGSVNTEAFF
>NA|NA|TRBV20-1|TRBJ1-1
TGCAGTGCTAGTGGTGGGGCGAGGACTGAAGCTTTCTTT
CSASGGARTEAFF
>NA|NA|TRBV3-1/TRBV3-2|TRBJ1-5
TGTGCCAGCAGCCAAGATGGGGGGAGGGTCGGTCAGCCCCAGCATTTT
CASSQDGGRVGQPQHF
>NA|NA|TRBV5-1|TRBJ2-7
TGCGCCAGCAGCTTGGGGGGAACAGGTACCTACGAGCAGTACTTC
CASSLGGTGTYEQYF
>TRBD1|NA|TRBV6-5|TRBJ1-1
TGTGCCAGCAGTCGAGGAAACAGGGGTACTGAAGCTTTCTTT
CASSRGNRGTEAFF
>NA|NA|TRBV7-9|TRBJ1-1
TGTGCCAGCAGCTTAATATCAGGGGCCGGTCGGGACACTGAAGCTTTCTTT
CASSLISGAGRDTEAFF
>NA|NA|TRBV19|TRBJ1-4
TGTGCCAGTACCCCGACAGGCGTCTCCGCAACTAATGAAAAACTGTTTTTT
CASTPTGVSATNEKLFF
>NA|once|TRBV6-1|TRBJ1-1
TGTGCCAGCAGTGAAGAATGGGGCAACACTGAAGCTTTCTTT
CASSEEWGNTEAFF
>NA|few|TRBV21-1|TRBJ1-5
TGTGCCAGCAGCAAAAACCAGAATCAGCCCCAGCATTTT
CASSKNQNQPQHF
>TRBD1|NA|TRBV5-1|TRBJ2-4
TGCGCCAGCAGCTTGGGAGGGACAGGGGTAGCCAAAAACATTCAGTACTTC
CASSLGGTGVAKNIQYF
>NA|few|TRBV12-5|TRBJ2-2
TGTGCTAGCGGAACCGACAGAACCGGGGAGCTGTTTTTT
CASGTDRTGELFF
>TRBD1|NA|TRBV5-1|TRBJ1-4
TGCGCCAGCAGCCTAAGTCCCGGGACAGGGTTTGGGGAAAAACTGTTTTTT
CASSLSPGTGFGEKLFF
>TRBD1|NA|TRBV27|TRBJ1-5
TGTGCCAGCAGTTTTAGGGGGCGCGATCAGCCCCAGCATTTT
CASSFRGRDQPQHF
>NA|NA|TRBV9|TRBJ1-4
TGTGCCAGCAGCGCGGGGAATGAAAAACTGTTTTTT
CASSAGNEKLFF
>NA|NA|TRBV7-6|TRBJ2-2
TGTGCCAGCAGCTTAGGCGGTGGTTTCGGGGAGCTGTTTTTT
CASSLGGGFGELFF
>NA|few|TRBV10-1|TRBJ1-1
TGCGCCAGCAGTGAGTCTTCAAACGGGGGCACTGAAGCTTTCTTT
CASSESSNGGTEAFF
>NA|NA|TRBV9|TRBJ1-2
TGTGCCAGCAGCGTAGCTCCGGGGGTAGGCTATGGCTACACCTTC
CASSVAPGVGYGYTF
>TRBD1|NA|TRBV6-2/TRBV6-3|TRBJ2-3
TGTGCCAGCAGTTACCCTAGTGGGACAGGGGGCACAGATACGCAGTATTTT
CASSYPSGTGGTDTQYF